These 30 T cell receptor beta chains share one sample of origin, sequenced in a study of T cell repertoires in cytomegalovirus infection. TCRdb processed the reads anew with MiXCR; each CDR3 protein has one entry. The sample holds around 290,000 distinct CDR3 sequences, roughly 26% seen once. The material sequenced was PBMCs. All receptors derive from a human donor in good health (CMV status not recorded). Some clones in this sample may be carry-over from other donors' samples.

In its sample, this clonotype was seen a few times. CDR3 in amino acids: CASSIAGSGGTYEQYF. The CDR3 region has the DNA TGTGCCAGTAGTATAGCCGGAAGCGGGGGGACCTACGAGCAGTACTTC. V is TRBV19 and J is TRBJ2-7, with 9 nucleotides matching TRBD2. Losses at the gene ends were 1 base for V and 2 bases for J; bases not matched to a gene: 6. CDR1 and CDR2 (germline): LNHDA, SQIVND (reference sequence). This CDR3 region has 16 residues. Drawing the rest from reference TRBV19 and TRBJ2-7, the complete variable domain is DGGITQSPKYLFRKEGQNVTLSCEQNLNHDAMYWYRQDPGQGLRLIYYSQIVNDFQKGDIAEGYSVSREKKESFPLTVTSAQKNPTAFYLCASSIAGSGGTYEQYFGPGTRLTVT.

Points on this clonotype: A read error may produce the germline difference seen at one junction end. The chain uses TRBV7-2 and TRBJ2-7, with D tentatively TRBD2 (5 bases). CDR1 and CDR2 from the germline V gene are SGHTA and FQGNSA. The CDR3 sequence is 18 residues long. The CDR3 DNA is TGTGACAGCAGCTTAACCTTCCTGGACTCCCTGTATGAGTACGAGCAGTACTTC. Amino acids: CDSSLTFLDSLYEYEQYF. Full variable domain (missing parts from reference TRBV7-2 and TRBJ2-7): GAGVSQSPSNKVTEKGKDVELRCDPISGHTALYWYRQSLGQGLEFLIYFQGNSAPDKSGLPSDRFSAERTGGSVSTLTIQRTQQEDSAVYLCDSSLTFLDSLYEYEQYFGPGTRLTVT.

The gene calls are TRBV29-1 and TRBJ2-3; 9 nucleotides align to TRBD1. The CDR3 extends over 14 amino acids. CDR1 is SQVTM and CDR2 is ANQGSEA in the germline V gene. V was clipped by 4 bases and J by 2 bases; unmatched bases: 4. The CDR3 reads CSVAQGAVTDTQYF. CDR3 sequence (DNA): TGCAGCGTTGCACAGGGGGCGGTCACAGATACGCAGTATTTT.

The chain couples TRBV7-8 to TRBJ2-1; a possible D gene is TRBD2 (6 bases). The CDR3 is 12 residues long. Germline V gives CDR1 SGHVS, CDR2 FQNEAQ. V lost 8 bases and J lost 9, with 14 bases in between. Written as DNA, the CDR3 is TGTGCCAGCGGCCCTGGGGGGACTGAGCAGTTCTTC. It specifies CASGPGGTEQFF.

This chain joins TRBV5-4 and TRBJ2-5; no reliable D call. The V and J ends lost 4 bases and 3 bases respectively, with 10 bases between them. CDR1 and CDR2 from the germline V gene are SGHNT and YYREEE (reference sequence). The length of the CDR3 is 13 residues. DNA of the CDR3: TGTGCCAGCAGCCCTACCATTGAAGAGACCCAGTACTTC. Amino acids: CASSPTIEETQYF.

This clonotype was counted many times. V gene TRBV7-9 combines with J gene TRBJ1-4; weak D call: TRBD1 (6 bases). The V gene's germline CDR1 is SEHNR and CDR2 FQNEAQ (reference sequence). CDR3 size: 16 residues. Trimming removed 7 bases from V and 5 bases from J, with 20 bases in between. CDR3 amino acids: CASMRGVGGENEKLFF. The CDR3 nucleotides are TGTGCCAGCATGCGTGGGGTTGGGGGCGAGAATGAAAAACTGTTTTTT.

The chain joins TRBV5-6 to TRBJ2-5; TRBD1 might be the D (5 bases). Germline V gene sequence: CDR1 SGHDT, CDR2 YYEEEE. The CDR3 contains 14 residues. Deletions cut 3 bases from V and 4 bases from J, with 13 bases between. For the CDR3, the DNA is TGTGCCAGCAGCTCCGTGCAGGGTGGAGAGACCCAGTACTTC. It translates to CASSSVQGGETQYF.

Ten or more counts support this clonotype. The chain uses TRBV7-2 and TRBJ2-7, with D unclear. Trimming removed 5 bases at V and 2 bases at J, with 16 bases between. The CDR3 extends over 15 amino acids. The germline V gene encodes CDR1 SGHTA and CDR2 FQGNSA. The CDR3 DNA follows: TGTGCCAGCAGCATAATAGAGGTCCCAACCTACGAGCAGTACTTC. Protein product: CASSIIEVPTYEQYF.

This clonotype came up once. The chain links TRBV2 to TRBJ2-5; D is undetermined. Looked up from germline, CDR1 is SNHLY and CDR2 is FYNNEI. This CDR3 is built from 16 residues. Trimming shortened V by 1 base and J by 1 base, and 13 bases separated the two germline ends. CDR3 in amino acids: CASSEVRLPPQETQYF. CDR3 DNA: TGTGCCAGCAGTGAAGTAAGGCTTCCACCCCAAGAGACCCAGTACTTC.

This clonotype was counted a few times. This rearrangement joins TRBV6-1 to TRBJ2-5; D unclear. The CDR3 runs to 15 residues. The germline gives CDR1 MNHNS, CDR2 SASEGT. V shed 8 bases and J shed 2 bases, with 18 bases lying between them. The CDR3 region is CASRRTTSPQETQYF. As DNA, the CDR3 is TGTGCCAGCCGCCGAACGACTTCTCCTCAAGAGACCCAGTACTTC.

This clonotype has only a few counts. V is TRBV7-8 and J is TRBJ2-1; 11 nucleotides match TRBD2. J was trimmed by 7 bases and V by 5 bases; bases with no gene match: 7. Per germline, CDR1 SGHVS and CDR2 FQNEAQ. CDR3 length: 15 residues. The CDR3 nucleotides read TGTGCCAGCAGCCCAGGGACTAGCGGAATAAATGAGCAGTTCTTC. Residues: CASSPGTSGINEQFF.

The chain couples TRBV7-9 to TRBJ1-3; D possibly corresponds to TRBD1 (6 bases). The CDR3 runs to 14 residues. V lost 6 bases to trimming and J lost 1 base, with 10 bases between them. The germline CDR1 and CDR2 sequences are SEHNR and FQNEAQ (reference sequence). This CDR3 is CASRLDSSGNTIYF. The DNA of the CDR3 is TGTGCCAGCAGATTGGACAGTTCTGGAAACACCATATATTTT.

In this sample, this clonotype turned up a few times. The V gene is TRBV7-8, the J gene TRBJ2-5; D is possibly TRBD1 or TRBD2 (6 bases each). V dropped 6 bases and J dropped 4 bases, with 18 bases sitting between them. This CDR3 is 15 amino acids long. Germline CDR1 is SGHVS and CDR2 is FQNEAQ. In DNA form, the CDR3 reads TGTGCCAGCAGGACGTCAGTCGGGGGCCCAGAGACCCAGTACTTC. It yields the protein CASRTSVGGPETQYF.

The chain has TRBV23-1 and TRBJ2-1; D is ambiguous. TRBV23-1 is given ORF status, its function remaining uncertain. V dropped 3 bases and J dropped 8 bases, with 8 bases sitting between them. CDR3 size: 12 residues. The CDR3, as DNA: TGCGCCAGCAGTCACCGTTTACATGAGCAGTTCTTC. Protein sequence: CASSHRLHEQFF.

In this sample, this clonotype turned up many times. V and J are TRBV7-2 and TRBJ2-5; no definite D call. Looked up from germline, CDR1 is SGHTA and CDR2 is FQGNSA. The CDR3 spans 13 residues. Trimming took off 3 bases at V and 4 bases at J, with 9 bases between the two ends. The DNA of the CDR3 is TGTGCCAGCAGCTTTGTGGGCGGAGAGACCCAGTACTTC. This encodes CASSFVGGETQYF.

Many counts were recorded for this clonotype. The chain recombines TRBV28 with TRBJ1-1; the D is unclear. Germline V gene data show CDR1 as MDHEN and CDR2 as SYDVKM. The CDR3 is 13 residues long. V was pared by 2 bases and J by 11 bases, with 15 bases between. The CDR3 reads CASSLLLNMEAFF. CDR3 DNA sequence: TGTGCCAGCAGTTTACTCCTGAACATGGAGGCTTTCTTT.

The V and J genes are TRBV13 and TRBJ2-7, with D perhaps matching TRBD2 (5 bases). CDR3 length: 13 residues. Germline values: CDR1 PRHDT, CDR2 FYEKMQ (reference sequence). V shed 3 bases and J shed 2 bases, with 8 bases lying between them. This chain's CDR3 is CASSFGLPYEQYF. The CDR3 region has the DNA TGTGCCAGCAGCTTCGGACTTCCCTACGAGCAGTACTTC.

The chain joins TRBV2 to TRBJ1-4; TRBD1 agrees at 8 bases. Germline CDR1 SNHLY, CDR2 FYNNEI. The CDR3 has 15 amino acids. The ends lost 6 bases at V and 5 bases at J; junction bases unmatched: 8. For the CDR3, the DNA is TGTGCCAGCAGCGTACCGGGACAGGAGAATGAAAAACTGTTTTTT. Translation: CASSVPGQENEKLFF.

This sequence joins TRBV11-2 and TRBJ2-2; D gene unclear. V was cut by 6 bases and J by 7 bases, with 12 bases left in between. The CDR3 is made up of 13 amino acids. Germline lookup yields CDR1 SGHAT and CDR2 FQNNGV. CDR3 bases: TGTGCCAGCAGTCCGGAAATCGGCGGGGAGCTGTTTTTT. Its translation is CASSPEIGGELFF. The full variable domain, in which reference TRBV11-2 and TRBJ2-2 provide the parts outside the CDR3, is EAGVAQSPRYKIIEKRQSVAFWCNPISGHATLYWYQQILGQGPKLLIQFQNNGVVDDSQLPKDRFSAERLKGVDSTLKIQPAKLEDSAVYLCASSPEIGGELFFGEGSRLTVL.

CDR3: CASSYRGLQPQHF. The DNA of the CDR3 is TGTGCCAGCAGCTACAGGGGGCTTCAGCCCCAGCATTTT. The chain employs TRBV27 and TRBJ1-5; TRBD1 matches at 9 bases. Germline V gives CDR1 MNHEY, CDR2 SMNVEV (reference sequence). The CDR3 is made up of 13 amino acids. The V and J ends lost 6 bases and 6 bases, in that order; junction bases with no gene match: 3.

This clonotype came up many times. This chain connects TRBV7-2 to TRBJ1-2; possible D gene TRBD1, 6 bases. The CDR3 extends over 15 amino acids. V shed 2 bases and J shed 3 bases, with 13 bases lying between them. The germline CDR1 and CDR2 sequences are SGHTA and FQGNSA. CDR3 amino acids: CASSLRPGGDYGYTF. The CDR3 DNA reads TGTGCCAGCAGCTTACGTCCGGGGGGCGACTATGGCTACACCTTC. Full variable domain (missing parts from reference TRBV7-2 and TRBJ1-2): GAGVSQSPSNKVTEKGKDVELRCDPISGHTALYWYRQSLGQGLEFLIYFQGNSAPDKSGLPSDRFSAERTGGSVSTLTIQRTQQEDSAVYLCASSLRPGGDYGYTFGSGTRLTVV.

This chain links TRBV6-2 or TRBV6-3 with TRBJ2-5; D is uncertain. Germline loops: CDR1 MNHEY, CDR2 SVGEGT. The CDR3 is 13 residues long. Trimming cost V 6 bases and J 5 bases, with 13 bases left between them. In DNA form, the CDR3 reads TGTGCCAGCAGCCGTCCCTCACGGGAGACCCAGTACTTC. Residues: CASSRPSRETQYF.

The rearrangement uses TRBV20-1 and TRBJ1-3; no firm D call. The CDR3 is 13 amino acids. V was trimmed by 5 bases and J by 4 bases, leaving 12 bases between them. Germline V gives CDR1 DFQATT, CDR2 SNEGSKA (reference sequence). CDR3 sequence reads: CSARPPGGNTIYF. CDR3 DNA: TGCAGTGCTCGCCCACCGGGAGGAAACACCATATATTTT.

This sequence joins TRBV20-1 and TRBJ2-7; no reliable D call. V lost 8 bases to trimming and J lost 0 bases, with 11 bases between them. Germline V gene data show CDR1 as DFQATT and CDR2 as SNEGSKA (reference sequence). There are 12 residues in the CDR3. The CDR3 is CSYRPRSYEQYF. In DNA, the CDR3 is TGCAGTTACAGACCCCGCTCCTACGAGCAGTACTTC.

Here the CDR3 reads CASSETSGGNYGYTF. CDR3 DNA sequence: TGCGCCAGCAGCGAGACGTCGGGGGGCAACTATGGCTACACCTTC. The chain employs TRBV5-1 and TRBJ1-2, with D maybe TRBD1 (6 bases). Germline CDR1 and CDR2: SGHRS and YFSETQ. The V gene lost 4 bases and the J gene lost 2 bases, with 15 bases spanning the gap. This CDR3 comprises 15 residues.

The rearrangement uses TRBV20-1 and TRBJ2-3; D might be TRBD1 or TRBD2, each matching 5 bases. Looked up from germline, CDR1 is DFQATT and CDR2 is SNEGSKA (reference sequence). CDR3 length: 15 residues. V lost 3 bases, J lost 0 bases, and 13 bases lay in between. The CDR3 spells CSASKGPHSTDTQYF. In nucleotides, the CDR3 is TGCAGTGCTAGTAAGGGACCTCATAGCACAGATACGCAGTATTTT.

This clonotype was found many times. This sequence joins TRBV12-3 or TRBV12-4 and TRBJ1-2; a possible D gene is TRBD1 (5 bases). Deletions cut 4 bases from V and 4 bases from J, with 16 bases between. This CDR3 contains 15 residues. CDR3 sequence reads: CASSSSGRVGYGYTF. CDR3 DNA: TGTGCCAGCAGTTCCTCAGGGCGGGTTGGCTATGGCTACACCTTC.

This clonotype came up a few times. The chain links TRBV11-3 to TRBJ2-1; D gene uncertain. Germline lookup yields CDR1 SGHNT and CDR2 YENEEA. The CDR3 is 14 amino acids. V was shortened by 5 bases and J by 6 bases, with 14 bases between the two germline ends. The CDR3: CASSLTPNLNEQFF. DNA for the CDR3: TGTGCCAGCAGCCTTACCCCGAACCTCAATGAGCAGTTCTTC.

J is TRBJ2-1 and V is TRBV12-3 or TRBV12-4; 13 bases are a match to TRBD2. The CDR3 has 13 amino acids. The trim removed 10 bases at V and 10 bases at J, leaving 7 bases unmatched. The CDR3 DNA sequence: TGTGCCATCACTAGCGGGAGGGCCGGCGAGCAGTTCTTC. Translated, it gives CAITSGRAGEQFF.

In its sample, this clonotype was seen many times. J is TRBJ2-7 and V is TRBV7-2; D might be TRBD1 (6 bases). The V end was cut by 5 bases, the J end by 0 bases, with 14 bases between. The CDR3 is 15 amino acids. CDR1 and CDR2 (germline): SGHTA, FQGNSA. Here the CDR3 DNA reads TGTGCCAGCAGCCGCGACAGGCAGAGCTCCTACGAGCAGTACTTC. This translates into CASSRDRQSSYEQYF.